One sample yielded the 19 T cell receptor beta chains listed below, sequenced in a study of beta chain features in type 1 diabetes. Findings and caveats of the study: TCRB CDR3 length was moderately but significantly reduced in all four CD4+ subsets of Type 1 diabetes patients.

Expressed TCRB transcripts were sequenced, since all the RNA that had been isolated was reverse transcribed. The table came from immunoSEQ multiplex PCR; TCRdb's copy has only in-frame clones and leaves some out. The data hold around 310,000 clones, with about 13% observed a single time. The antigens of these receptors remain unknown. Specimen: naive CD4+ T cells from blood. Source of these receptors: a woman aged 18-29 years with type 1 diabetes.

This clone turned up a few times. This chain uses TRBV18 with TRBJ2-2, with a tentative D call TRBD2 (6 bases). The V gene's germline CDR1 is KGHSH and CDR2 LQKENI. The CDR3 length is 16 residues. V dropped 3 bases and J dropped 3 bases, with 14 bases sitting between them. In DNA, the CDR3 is TGTGCCAGCTCACCCTTCATGGCGGGGTACACCGGGGAGCTGTTTTTT. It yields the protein CASSPFMAGYTGELFF. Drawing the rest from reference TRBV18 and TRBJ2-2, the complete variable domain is NAGVMQNPRHLVRRRGQEARLRCSPMKGHSHVYWYRQLPEEGLKFMVYLQKENIIDESGMPKERFSAEFPKEGPSILRIQQVVRGDSAAYFCASSPFMAGYTGELFFGEGSRLTVL.

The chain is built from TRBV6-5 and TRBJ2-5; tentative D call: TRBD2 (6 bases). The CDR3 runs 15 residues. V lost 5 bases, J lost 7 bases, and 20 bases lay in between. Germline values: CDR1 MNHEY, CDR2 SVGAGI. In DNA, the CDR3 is TGTGCCAGCAGTAAGATCGGCAGGGTGGAGGGGACCCAGTACTTC. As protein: CASSKIGRVEGTQYF.

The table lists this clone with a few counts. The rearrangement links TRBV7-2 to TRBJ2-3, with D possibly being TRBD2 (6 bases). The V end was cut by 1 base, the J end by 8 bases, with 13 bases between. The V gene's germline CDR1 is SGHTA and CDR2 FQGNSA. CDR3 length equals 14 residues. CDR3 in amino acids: CASSLVGLGGTQYF. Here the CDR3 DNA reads TGTGCCAGCAGCTTAGTCGGCCTCGGGGGTACGCAGTATTTT.

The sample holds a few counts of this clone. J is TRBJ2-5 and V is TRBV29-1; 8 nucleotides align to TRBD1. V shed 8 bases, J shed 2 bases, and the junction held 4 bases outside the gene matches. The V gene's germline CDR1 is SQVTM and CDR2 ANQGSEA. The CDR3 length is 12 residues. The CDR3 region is CSLRDRQETQYF. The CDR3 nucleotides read TGCAGCCTCCGGGACAGGCAAGAGACCCAGTACTTC.

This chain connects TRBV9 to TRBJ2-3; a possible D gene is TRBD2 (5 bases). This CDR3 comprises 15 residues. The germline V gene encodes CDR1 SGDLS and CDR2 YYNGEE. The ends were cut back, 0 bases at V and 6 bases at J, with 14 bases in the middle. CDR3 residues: CASSVGAVDGDTQYF. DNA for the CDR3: TGTGCCAGCAGCGTAGGAGCGGTAGACGGGGATACGCAGTATTTT.

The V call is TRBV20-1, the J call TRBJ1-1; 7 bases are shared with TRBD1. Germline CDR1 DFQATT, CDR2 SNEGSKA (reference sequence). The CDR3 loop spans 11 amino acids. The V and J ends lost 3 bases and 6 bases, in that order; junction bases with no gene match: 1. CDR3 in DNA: TGCAGTGCTAGCGACAGGGCTGAAGCTTTCTTT. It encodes CSASDRAEAFF.

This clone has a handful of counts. The CDR3 DNA follows: TGTGCCAGCAGTTACTCTGCCTACACGCAGTATTTT. It codes for CASSYSAYTQYF. V is TRBV6-6 and J is TRBJ2-3; D remains unclear. Germline-derived CDR1 and CDR2 are MNHNY and SVGAGI (reference sequence). The CDR3 runs 12 residues. The germline V and J ends were trimmed by 0 bases and 9 bases, with 7 bases remaining between them.

As DNA, the CDR3 is TGTGCCAGCAGTGAACGTGGTAGCTACTCCTACAATGAGCAGTTCTTC. Protein sequence: CASSERGSYSYNEQFF. The V and J genes are TRBV6-1 and TRBJ2-1; no clear D gene. This CDR3 region has 16 residues. V lost 2 bases, J lost 0 bases, and 11 bases lay in between. From germline, CDR1 is MNHNS and CDR2 SASEGT.

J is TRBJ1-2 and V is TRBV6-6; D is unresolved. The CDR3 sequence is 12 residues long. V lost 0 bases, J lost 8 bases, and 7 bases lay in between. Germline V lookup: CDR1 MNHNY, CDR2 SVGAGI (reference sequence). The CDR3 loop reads CASSYSGGGYTF. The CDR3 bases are TGTGCCAGCAGTTACTCGGGAGGGGGCTACACCTTC.

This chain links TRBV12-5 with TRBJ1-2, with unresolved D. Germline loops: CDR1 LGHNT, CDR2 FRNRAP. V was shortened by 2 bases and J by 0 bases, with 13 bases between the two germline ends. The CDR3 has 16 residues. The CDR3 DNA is TGTGCTAGTGGTTTGATCGTACAAAGAACTAACTATGGCTACACCTTC. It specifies CASGLIVQRTNYGYTF.

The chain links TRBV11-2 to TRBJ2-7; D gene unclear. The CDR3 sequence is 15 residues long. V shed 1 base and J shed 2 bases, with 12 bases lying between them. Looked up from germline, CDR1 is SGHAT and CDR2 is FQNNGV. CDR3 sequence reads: CASSLGSSGTYEQYF. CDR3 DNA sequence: TGTGCCAGCAGCTTAGGGTCTTCTGGCACCTACGAGCAGTACTTC.

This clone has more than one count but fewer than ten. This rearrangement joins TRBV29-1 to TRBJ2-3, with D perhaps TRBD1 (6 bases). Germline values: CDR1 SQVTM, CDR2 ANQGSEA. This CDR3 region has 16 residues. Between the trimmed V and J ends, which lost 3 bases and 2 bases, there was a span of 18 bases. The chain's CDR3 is CSVEGGQKETTDTQYF. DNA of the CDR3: TGCAGCGTTGAGGGCGGACAGAAGGAAACCACAGATACGCAGTATTTT.

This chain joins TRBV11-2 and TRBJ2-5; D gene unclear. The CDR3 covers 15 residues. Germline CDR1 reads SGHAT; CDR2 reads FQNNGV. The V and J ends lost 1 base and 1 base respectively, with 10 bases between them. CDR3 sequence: CASSLALPSQETQYF. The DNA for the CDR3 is TGTGCCAGCAGCTTAGCTCTCCCCAGCCAAGAGACCCAGTACTTC.

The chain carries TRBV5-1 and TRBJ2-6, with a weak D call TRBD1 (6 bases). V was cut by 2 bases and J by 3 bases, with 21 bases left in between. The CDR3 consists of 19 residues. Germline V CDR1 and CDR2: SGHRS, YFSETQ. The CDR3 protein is CASSFSGQTRQGGANVLTF. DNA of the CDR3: TGCGCCAGCAGCTTTTCCGGACAGACCCGTCAAGGTGGGGCCAACGTCCTGACTTTC.

CDR3 loop: CASSFGQGGIQETQYF. CDR3 coding DNA: TGCGCCAGCAGCTTTGGACAGGGGGGTATCCAAGAGACCCAGTACTTC. This chain joins TRBV5-1 and TRBJ2-5; TRBD1 matches 10 bases. V was clipped by 2 bases and J by 1 base; unmatched bases: 5. CDR3 length: 16 residues. Germline loops: CDR1 SGHRS, CDR2 YFSETQ.

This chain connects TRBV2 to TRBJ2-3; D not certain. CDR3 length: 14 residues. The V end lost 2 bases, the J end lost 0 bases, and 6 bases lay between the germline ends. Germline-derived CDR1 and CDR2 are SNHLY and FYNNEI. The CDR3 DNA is TGTGCCAGCAGTGAAATTCAGAGCACAGATACGCAGTATTTT. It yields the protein CASSEIQSTDTQYF.

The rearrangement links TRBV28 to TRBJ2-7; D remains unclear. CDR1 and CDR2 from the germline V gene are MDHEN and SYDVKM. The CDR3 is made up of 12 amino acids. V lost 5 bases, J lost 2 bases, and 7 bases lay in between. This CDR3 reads CASSVSAYEQYF. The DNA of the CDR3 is TGTGCCAGCAGTGTCAGTGCCTACGAGCAGTACTTC.

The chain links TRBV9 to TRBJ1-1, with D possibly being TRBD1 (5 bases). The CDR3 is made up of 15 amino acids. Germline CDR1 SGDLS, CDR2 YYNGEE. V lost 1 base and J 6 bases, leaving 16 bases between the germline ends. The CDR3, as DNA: TGTGCCAGCAGCGTATTAAGATCAGGGCTCGCTGAAGCTTTCTTT. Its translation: CASSVLRSGLAEAFF.

CDR3 bases: TGCGCCAGCAGTCACGCACGGGAGGGGCTTTATTACGAGCAGTACGTC. This encodes CASSHAREGLYYEQYV. The rearrangement uses TRBV23-1 and TRBJ2-7, with TRBD2 identical over 8 bases. TRBV23-1 is treated as an ORF (open reading frame) with a function not yet certain. V lost 3 bases and J lost 4; bases outside the gene matches: 11. The CDR3 runs to 16 residues.